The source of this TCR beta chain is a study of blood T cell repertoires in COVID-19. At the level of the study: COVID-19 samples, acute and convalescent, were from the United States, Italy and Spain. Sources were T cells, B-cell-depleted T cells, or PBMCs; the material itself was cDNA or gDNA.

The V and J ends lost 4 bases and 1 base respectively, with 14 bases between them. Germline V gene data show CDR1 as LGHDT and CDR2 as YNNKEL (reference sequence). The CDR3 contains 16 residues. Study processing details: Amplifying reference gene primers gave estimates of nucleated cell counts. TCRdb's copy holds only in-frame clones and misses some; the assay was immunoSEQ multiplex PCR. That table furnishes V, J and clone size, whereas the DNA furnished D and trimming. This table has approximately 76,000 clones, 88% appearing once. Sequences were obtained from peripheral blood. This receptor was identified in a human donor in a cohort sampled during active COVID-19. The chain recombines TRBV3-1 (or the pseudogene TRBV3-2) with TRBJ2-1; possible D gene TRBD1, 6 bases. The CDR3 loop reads CASSRNRVRSYNEQFF. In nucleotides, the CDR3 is TGTGCCAGCAGCCGAAACAGGGTCAGATCCTACAATGAGCAGTTCTTC.